This T cell receptor (beta chain) was retrieved from a study of tumor-infiltrating lymphocytes in primary liver carcinoma. With V trimmed by 2 bases and J by 5 bases, 12 bases remained unmatched. The CDR3 covers 18 residues. CDR1 is SGHRS, CDR2 YFSETQ, per germline. Unsorted whole blood served as the source of blood RNA, and germline DNA was extracted as well. From roughly 0.5 ug total RNA, TCR beta cDNA was generated with a primer in the constant region. Nested multiplex PCR, run for three rounds with slightly modified ARM-PCR, yielded TCR beta libraries. TRBV1-TRBV30 forward primers paired with a C-beta reverse primer were used in the first two PCR rounds, which ran roughly 9 cycles each. TCRdb re-called the multiplex PCR reads with MiXCR, one entry per CDR3 protein. The sample shows 300,000 to 350,000 distinct CDR3 sequences, around three fifths of them seen only once.

This receptor was obtained from a woman in her twenties or thirties with primary liver carcinoma and hepatitis B virus infection. Input material: peripheral blood. The V and J genes are TRBV5-1 and TRBJ2-3; 12 bases fit TRBD2. The CDR3 DNA follows: TGCGCCAGCAGCTTTCTAAACACACTAGCGGGAGGATTAGATACGCAGTATTTT. Amino acid sequence: CASSFLNTLAGGLDTQYF.